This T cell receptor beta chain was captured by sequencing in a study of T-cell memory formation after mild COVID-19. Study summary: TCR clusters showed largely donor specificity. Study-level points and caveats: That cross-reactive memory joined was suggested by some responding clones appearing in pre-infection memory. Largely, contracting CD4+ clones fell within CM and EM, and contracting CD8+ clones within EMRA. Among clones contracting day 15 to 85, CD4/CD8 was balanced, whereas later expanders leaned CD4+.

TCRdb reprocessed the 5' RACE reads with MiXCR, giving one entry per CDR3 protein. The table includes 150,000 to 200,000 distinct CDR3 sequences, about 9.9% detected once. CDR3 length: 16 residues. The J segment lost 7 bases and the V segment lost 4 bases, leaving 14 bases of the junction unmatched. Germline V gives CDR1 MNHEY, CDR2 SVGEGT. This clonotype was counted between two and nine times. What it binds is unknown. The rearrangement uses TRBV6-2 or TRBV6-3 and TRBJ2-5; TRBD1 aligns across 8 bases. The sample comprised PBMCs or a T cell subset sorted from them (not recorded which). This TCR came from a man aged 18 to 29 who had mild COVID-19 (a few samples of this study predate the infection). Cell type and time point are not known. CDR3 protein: CASSLGTGTALRTQYF. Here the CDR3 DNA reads TGTGCCAGCAGTTTGGGGACAGGTACTGCCCTCAGGACCCAGTACTTC.